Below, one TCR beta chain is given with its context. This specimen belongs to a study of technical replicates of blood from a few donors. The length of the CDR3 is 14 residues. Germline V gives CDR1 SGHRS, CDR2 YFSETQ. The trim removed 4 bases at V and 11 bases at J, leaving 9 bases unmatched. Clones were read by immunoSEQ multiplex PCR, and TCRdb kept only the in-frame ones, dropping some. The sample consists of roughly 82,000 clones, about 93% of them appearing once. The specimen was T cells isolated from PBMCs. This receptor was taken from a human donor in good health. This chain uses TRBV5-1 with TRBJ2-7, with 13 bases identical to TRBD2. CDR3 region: CASSEGLAGVQEYF. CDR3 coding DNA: TGCGCCAGCAGCGAAGGACTAGCGGGAGTACAGGAGTACTTC.